This TCR beta chain stems from a study of blood T cell repertoires in COVID-19. The method was immunoSEQ multiplex PCR; TCRdb's version includes in-frame clones alone and lacks a portion of them. The table lists over 75,000 clones, roughly 88% of them singletons. The germline V gene encodes CDR1 SGHKS and CDR2 YYEKEE (reference sequence). CDR3 size: 14 residues. With 4 bases removed from V and 1 base from J, the gap between germline ends came to 11 bases. Sequenced material: peripheral blood. J is TRBJ1-1 and V is TRBV5-5; D uncertain. This clonotype was obtained from a woman in her 50s with acute or convalescent COVID-19. CDR3 sequence: CASSDVRRNTEAFF. The CDR3 DNA sequence: TGTGCCAGCAGCGATGTAAGGAGGAACACTGAAGCTTTCTTT. The whole variable domain, remainder taken from reference TRBV5-5 and TRBJ1-1, is DAGVTQSPTHLIKTRGQQVTLRCSPISGHKSVSWYQQVLGQGPQFIFQYYEKEERGRGNFPDRFSARQFPNYSSELNVNALLLGDSALYLCASSDVRRNTEAFFGQGTRLTVV.